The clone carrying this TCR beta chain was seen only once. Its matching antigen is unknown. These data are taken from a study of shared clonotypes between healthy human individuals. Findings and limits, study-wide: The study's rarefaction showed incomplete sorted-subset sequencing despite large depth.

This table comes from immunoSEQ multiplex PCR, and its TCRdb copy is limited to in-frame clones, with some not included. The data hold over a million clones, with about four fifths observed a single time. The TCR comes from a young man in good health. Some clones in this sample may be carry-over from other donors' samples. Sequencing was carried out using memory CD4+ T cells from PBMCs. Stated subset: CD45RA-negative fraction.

Here the CDR3 DNA reads TGTGCCAGCAGTTTATTTGGGGGAGGAACTGAAGCTTTCTTT. Its protein product is CASSLFGGGTEAFF. The rearrangement links TRBV28 to TRBJ1-1, with D possibly being TRBD1 (5 bases). The ends were cut back, 1 base at V and 5 bases at J, with 11 bases in the middle. The CDR3 covers 14 residues. Per the germline V gene, CDR1 is MDHEN and CDR2 is SYDVKM.